This T cell receptor (beta chain) was sequenced during a study of shared clonotypes between healthy human individuals. Using immunoSEQ multiplex PCR, the repertoire was profiled, and TCRdb retains in-frame clones only, with some absent. In the table there are about 1.1 million clones, 70% to 80% of which are singletons. This clone was seen just once. The CDR3 covers 13 residues. The V and J ends lost 3 bases and 8 bases respectively, with 14 bases between them. Germline V gene lookup returns CDR1 SQVTM and CDR2 ANQGSEA. The origin of this receptor is a man younger than 35 in good health. Some clones in this sample may be carry-over from other donors' samples. The V gene is TRBV29-1, the J gene TRBJ2-1; tentative D call: TRBD2 (6 bases). Specimen: memory CD4+ T cells from PBMCs. The subset is: CD45RA-negative fraction. This chain's CDR3 is CSVDWGLPDEQFF. CDR3 DNA sequence: TGCAGCGTTGACTGGGGACTCCCAGATGAGCAGTTCTTC.